A single sample is the source of the 25 T cell receptor beta chains below, sequenced in a study of OX40 agonist ivuxolimab in advanced cancers. Profiled with immunoSEQ multiplex PCR; TCRdb holds only in-frame clones, not every one. The table includes fewer than 90,000 clones, around nine tenths detected once. The starting material was CD4+ or CD8+ T cells sorted from blood, obtained in a trial of the OX40 agonist ivuxolimab. These TCRs come from an adult with an advanced solid tumor such as melanoma, head and neck, liver or kidney cancer.

V is TRBV27 and J is TRBJ1-2; 7 bases fit TRBD1. The CDR3 has 13 amino acids. V was clipped by 10 bases and J by 7 bases; unmatched bases: 12. Germline values: CDR1 MNHEY, CDR2 SMNVEV (reference sequence). For the CDR3, the DNA is TGTGCCACCTTAGGGAGGGGGCTGATTGGCTACACCTTC. Translated: CATLGRGLIGYTF.

DNA for the CDR3: TGTGCCATCAGTAAGGCGGGACAGGTGAACACTGAAGCTTTCTTT. This encodes CAISKAGQVNTEAFF. This sequence joins TRBV10-3 and TRBJ1-1; 8 nucleotides match TRBD1. The V and J ends lost 5 bases and 0 bases, in that order; junction bases with no gene match: 5. The CDR3 loop spans 15 amino acids. Germline CDR1 ENHRY, CDR2 SYGVKD.

The chain carries TRBV19 and TRBJ1-1; D perhaps matches TRBD1 (5 bases). CDR3 length: 13 amino acids. The germline V and J ends were trimmed by 5 bases and 14 bases, with 21 bases remaining between them. CDR1 LNHDA and CDR2 SQIVND come from the germline V gene (reference sequence). The CDR3 is CASSSPRDGGSFF. For the CDR3, the DNA is TGTGCCAGTAGTTCGCCCCGGGACGGGGGGTCCTTCTTT.

The rearrangement uses TRBV11-2 and TRBJ1-5, with TRBD1 as a possible D gene (5 bases). Germline-derived CDR1 and CDR2 are SGHAT and FQNNGV. The germline V and J ends were trimmed by 2 bases and 9 bases, with 14 bases remaining between them. There are 14 residues in the CDR3. Written as DNA, the CDR3 is TGTGCCAGCAGCTTACCACAGGCCGAGGGGCCCCAGCATTTT. Its translation is CASSLPQAEGPQHF.

The rearrangement joins TRBV2 to TRBJ2-5; D remains unclear. The CDR3 contains 14 residues. Deletions cut 6 bases from V and 2 bases from J, with 13 bases between. Germline values: CDR1 SNHLY, CDR2 FYNNEI. CDR3 sequence reads: CASRAEWGQETQYF. The CDR3 nucleotides are TGTGCCAGCAGGGCGGAATGGGGACAAGAGACCCAGTACTTC.

The V call is TRBV18, the J call TRBJ2-6; TRBD1 matches 10 bases. The junction had 5 bases not matched to a gene; V was cut back by 1 base and J by 2 bases. The CDR3 runs 18 residues. Germline loops: CDR1 KGHSH, CDR2 LQKENI. Here the CDR3 DNA reads TGTGCCAGCTCACCACGACAGGGGGCAAGTACTGGGGCCAACGTCCTGACTTTC. It specifies CASSPRQGASTGANVLTF.

The CDR3 sequence is CASSRQVLEKLFF. The CDR3 region has the DNA TGTGCCAGCAGCCGGCAGGTTTTGGAAAAACTGTTTTTT. This chain links TRBV4-2 with TRBJ1-4; D remains ambiguous. Germline CDR1 and CDR2: LGHNA and YNFKEQ. Trimming removed 4 bases from V and 8 bases from J, with 11 bases in between. The CDR3 extends over 13 amino acids.

The rearrangement joins TRBV7-9 to TRBJ2-1; unclear D gene. CDR1 and CDR2 (germline): SEHNR, FQNEAQ (reference sequence). The CDR3 loop spans 13 amino acids. The V and J ends lost 1 base and 4 bases respectively, with 5 bases between them. The CDR3 region is CASSLGTYNEQFF. In DNA, the CDR3 is TGTGCCAGCAGCTTAGGTACTTACAATGAGCAGTTCTTC.

The J gene is TRBJ2-2, the V gene TRBV7-2; the D gene could be TRBD1 or TRBD2 (7 bases each). The CDR3 contains 16 residues. CDR1 is SGHTA and CDR2 is FQGNSA in the germline V gene. V lost 5 bases and J 6 bases, leaving 19 bases between the germline ends. CDR3 nucleotide sequence: TGTGCCAGCAGCCAGGACATGGCAGGGGGGGCCGGGGAGCTGTTTTTT. Translating gives CASSQDMAGGAGELFF. Looking up the rest from reference TRBV7-2 and TRBJ2-2 gives the full variable domain: GAGVSQSPSNKVTEKGKDVELRCDPISGHTALYWYRQSLGQGLEFLIYFQGNSAPDKSGLPSDRFSAERTGGSVSTLTIQRTQQEDSAVYLCASSQDMAGGAGELFFGEGSRLTVL.

J is TRBJ1-2 and V is TRBV29-1; D is possibly TRBD1 (5 bases). V shed 6 bases and J shed 5 bases, with 19 bases lying between them. Germline assignment: CDR1 SQVTM and CDR2 ANQGSEA. The CDR3 runs 14 residues. CDR3 nucleotide sequence: TGCAGCGTCGTAGACCTGGGACCGCCATATGGCTACACCTTC. It is translated as CSVVDLGPPYGYTF.

The chain links TRBV6-5 to TRBJ2-7; 11 bases fit TRBD1. V shed 5 bases and J 0 bases; nucleotides not matched to a gene: 0. Germline CDR1 and CDR2: MNHEY and SVGAGI. This CDR3 contains 14 residues. This CDR3 is CASSGQGASYEQYV. CDR3 nucleotide sequence: TGTGCCAGCAGTGGACAGGGGGCCTCCTACGAGCAGTACGTC.

The count of this clone is one. V usage is TRBV6-5 and J usage is TRBJ1-4, with a possible D match to TRBD1 (5 bases). Germline-derived CDR1 and CDR2 are MNHEY and SVGAGI. The CDR3 extends over 15 amino acids. The V end lost 4 bases, the J end lost 7 bases, and 16 bases lay between the germline ends. CDR3 nucleotides: TGTGCCAGCAGTTCTACCGGGACCAGCAGTGAAAAACTGTTTTTT. The encoded protein is CASSSTGTSSEKLFF.

Only a few counts were recorded for this clone. The rearrangement uses TRBV27 and TRBJ1-4; D gene unclear. The germline CDR1 and CDR2 sequences are MNHEY and SMNVEV (reference sequence). Trimming left V 6 bases short and J 8 bases short, with 13 bases between. The CDR3 is 13 amino acids. This chain's CDR3 is CASRPGAGEKLFF. CDR3 coding DNA: TGTGCCAGCAGGCCGGGCGCGGGGGAAAAACTGTTTTTT.

The chain joins TRBV6-5 to TRBJ1-1; TRBD1 aligns across 8 bases. This CDR3 contains 14 residues. J gave up 4 bases and V 5 bases, and 6 bases lay outside the gene matches. Germline CDR1 reads MNHEY; CDR2 reads SVGAGI. CDR3 residues: CASSPGQEATEAFF. The CDR3 nucleotides read TGTGCCAGCAGTCCGGGACAGGAGGCCACTGAAGCTTTCTTT.

The genes are TRBV18 and TRBJ2-1, with 7 bases matching TRBD1. This CDR3 has 14 residues. Looked up from germline, CDR1 is KGHSH and CDR2 is LQKENI. J gave up 6 bases and V 1 base, and 3 bases lay outside the gene matches. The CDR3 here is CASSPQGAGNEQFF. The CDR3 DNA reads as TGTGCCAGCTCACCACAGGGGGCGGGCAATGAGCAGTTCTTC.

The V gene is TRBV5-1, the J gene TRBJ2-1; D may be TRBD1 or TRBD2 (6 bases each). Germline-derived CDR1 and CDR2 are SGHRS and YFSETQ. Trimming removed 4 bases at V and 0 bases at J, with 14 bases between. The CDR3 has 16 residues. The CDR3 loop is CASSEEGGSSYNEQFF. The DNA for the CDR3 is TGCGCCAGCAGCGAGGAAGGGGGGAGCTCCTACAATGAGCAGTTCTTC.

This chain joins TRBV5-1 and TRBJ2-2, with a possible D match to TRBD2 (6 bases). The germline V gene has CDR1 SGHRS and CDR2 YFSETQ. This CDR3 spans 14 amino acids. V was cut by 3 bases and J by 5 bases, with 11 bases left in between. CDR3 sequence reads: CASSSRERTGELFF. As DNA, the CDR3 is TGCGCCAGCAGCTCCCGGGAGAGGACCGGGGAGCTGTTTTTT.

The chain joins TRBV20-1 to TRBJ2-5, with D uncertain. Germline CDR1 is DFQATT and CDR2 is SNEGSKA (reference sequence). CDR3 length equals 10 residues. Trimming removed 3 bases at V and 5 bases at J, with 4 bases between. The CDR3 sequence is CSASKETQYF. In DNA form, the CDR3 reads TGCAGTGCTAGTAAGGAGACCCAGTACTTC.

This sequence joins TRBV11-3 and TRBJ2-5; weak D call: TRBD2 (6 bases). The V end lost 3 bases, the J end lost 5 bases, and 13 bases lay between the germline ends. This CDR3 region has 14 residues. The germline gives CDR1 SGHNT, CDR2 YENEEA. CDR3 region: CASSFAGGDETQYF. CDR3 nucleotides: TGTGCCAGCAGCTTTGCCGGCGGGGACGAGACCCAGTACTTC.

This clone was recorded only once. The genes are TRBV5-1 and TRBJ2-2; possibly TRBD1 for D (6 bases). Germline V gene sequence: CDR1 SGHRS, CDR2 YFSETQ. V was pared by 0 bases and J by 5 bases, with 11 bases between. This CDR3 has 15 amino acids. The CDR3: CASSLAGAETGELFF. The CDR3 coding sequence is TGCGCCAGCAGCTTGGCAGGGGCGGAAACCGGGGAGCTGTTTTTT.

The rearrangement links TRBV28 to TRBJ2-1; D ambiguous. CDR1 and CDR2 (germline): MDHEN, SYDVKM. This CDR3 spans 13 amino acids. With 5 bases removed from V and 3 bases from J, the gap between germline ends came to 8 bases. As DNA, the CDR3 is TGTGCCAGCAGTGCGAGACTCTACAATGAGCAGTTCTTC. Amino acid sequence: CASSARLYNEQFF. The whole variable domain, remainder taken from reference TRBV28 and TRBJ2-1, is DVKVTQSSRYLVKRTGEKVFLECVQDMDHENMFWYRQDPGLGLRLIYFSYDVKMKEKGDIPEGYSVSREKKERFSLILESASTNQTSMYLCASSARLYNEQFFGPGTRLTVL.

The chain is built from TRBV5-4 and TRBJ2-2, with TRBD2 identical over 9 bases. After removal of 4 bases from V and 2 bases from J, the junction contained 6 bases not matched to a gene. CDR1 SGHNT and CDR2 YYREEE come from the germline V gene (reference sequence). CDR3 length equals 16 residues. CDR3 loop: CASSLGLASNTGELFF. The CDR3 DNA reads TGTGCCAGCAGCCTAGGACTAGCGAGTAACACCGGGGAGCTGTTTTTT.

This chain uses TRBV11-2 with TRBJ2-5; TRBD2 matches 14 bases. The CDR3 runs to 15 residues. CDR1 and CDR2 from the germline V gene are SGHAT and FQNNGV. Unmatched junction bases numbered 4, after V lost 5 bases and J lost 5 bases. The CDR3 DNA reads as TGTGCCAGCAGCCAACGGACTAGCGGGGGGGAGACCCAGTACTTC. Its translation is CASSQRTSGGETQYF.

A single count supports this clone. This chain's CDR3 is CAWCGGTNEKLFF. CDR3 bases: TGTGCCTGGTGTGGGGGAACTAATGAAAAACTGTTTTTT. V is TRBV30 and J is TRBJ1-4; tentatively, D is TRBD1 (5 bases). Germline CDR1 reads GTSNPN; CDR2 reads SVGIG (reference sequence). The CDR3 is 13 amino acids. The ends were cut back, 5 bases at V and 1 base at J, with 8 bases in the middle. The full variable domain, rest sourced from reference TRBV30 and TRBJ1-4, is SQTIHQWPATLVQPVGSPLSLECTVEGTSNPNLYWYRQAAGRGLQLLFYSVGIGQISSEVPQNLSASRPQDRQFILSSKKLLLSDSGFYLCAWCGGTNEKLFFGSGTQLSVL.

The rearrangement links TRBV7-3 to TRBJ2-3; possible D gene TRBD1, 6 bases. CDR1 is SGHTA and CDR2 is FQGTGA in the germline V gene. The ends were cut back, 5 bases at V and 5 bases at J, with 14 bases in the middle. The CDR3 loop spans 14 amino acids. CDR3 sequence (DNA): TGTGCCAGCAGCCTAGCCAGGGGCAGAGATACGCAGTATTTT. Amino acids: CASSLARGRDTQYF.